This entry describes one TCR beta chain. V lost 8 bases, J lost 2 bases, and 10 bases lay in between. This CDR3 has 14 residues. The V gene's germline CDR1 is MNHEY and CDR2 SMNVEV (reference sequence). This entry comes from a study of shared clonotypes between healthy human individuals. Every subset's genomic DNA went evenly onto several immunoSEQ plates. Profiling relied on immunoSEQ multiplex PCR, and the TCRdb table lists in-frame clones only, not all of them. Altogether about 2.1 million clones are present, roughly 95% being singletons, with the ten largest covering more than 1.5%. The naive CD8 population came from CD45RO-negative cells selected for CCR7, without terminally differentiated effector memory CD45RA+ cells.

The rearrangement uses TRBV27 and TRBJ2-6; a possible D gene is TRBD1 (6 bases). Sequencing input: naive CD8+ T cells from PBMCs. The TCR sequence derives from a man between 18 and 35 years old in good health. Some clones in this sample may be carry-over from other donors' samples. CDR3 sequence (DNA): TGTGCCAGCCAGAACAGGGCTGGGGCCAACGTCCTGACTTTC. Protein sequence: CASQNRAGANVLTF.